This section outlines one TCR beta chain sequence together with its context. Its matching antigen is unknown. Trimming shortened V by 8 bases and J by 0 bases, and 14 bases separated the two germline ends. CDR1 is KGHSH and CDR2 is LQKENI in the germline V gene. CDR3 size: 15 residues. These data originate in a study of siplizumab effects on memory and regulatory T cells. Study-wide results and limits: No assignable naive or memory phenotype existed for roughly 75-96% of proliferating CD4+ or CD8+ clones. Memory cells seemed less diverse than naive T cells, which seemed major alloresponse contributors. No more than a minor fraction of alloreactive clones could be traced back to unstimulated subsets. Among mappable alloreactive CD4+ clones, the Treg-derived fraction averaged approximately 69% with siplizumab versus about 30% in controls.

Here immunoSEQ multiplex PCR was the method, and the copy in TCRdb shows in-frame clones only, minus some. Of about 120,000 clones in the sample, about 93% were seen once. The chain combines TRBV18 with TRBJ1-3; D gene uncertain. The specimen was non-Treg CD4+ T cells sorted from blood. The receptor's source is a human donor in good health. CDR3 bases: TGTGCCAGCACCATTACCCTAGGCTCTGGAAACACCATATATTTT. It translates to CASTITLGSGNTIYF.